This TCR beta chain was profiled in a study of long-term antiretroviral therapy in people with HIV. Study results and limitations: HIV repertoires covered narrower CDR3 length ranges than controls did.

This clone showed up just a few times. Its specificity is unknown. Among participants with HIV, every one received treatment in the United States. V lost 0 bases and J 5 bases, leaving 13 bases between the germline ends. This CDR3 comprises 14 residues. Germline V gene lookup returns CDR1 SQVTM and CDR2 ANQGSEA. Survey-level immunoSEQ v3.0 assays were run. The protocol was immunoSEQ multiplex PCR, while the TCRdb copy is restricted to in-frame clones and leaves out a portion. The profile shows 15,000 to 20,000 clones, about 87% of them singletons. The TCR was taken from a man in his late teens or twenties with HIV. The sample in question was unsorted PBMCs, obtained 2.1 years after starting antiretroviral therapy. V gene TRBV29-1 combines with J gene TRBJ1-1; D not resolved. The CDR3 DNA follows: TGCAGCGTTGAAGACACGATTGTTAGGACTGAAGCTTTCTTT. This sequence encodes CSVEDTIVRTEAFF.